This T cell receptor beta chain came from a study of T cell responses to AZD1222 COVID-19 vaccine (dated by TCRdb to 2020 to 2022). At the level of the whole study: AZD1222 recipients with second doses at about 4 weeks or about 12 weeks were pooled, because spike-specific TCR depth and breadth did not differ between schedules. A total of about 240 trial participants underwent TCR sequencing, of whom 207 received two doses of AZD1222 and roughly 25 received two doses of the MenACWY control vaccine. Trial participants were enrolled by age into 18-55, 56-69 and 70-plus year subgroups, with roughly 160, 29 and 62 TCR-sequenced participants respectively. What the research found in general, with its limitations: CD4 TCRs associated with the vaccine covered the entire spike protein, and the dominant responses were in regions 160-218 and 743-854. Epitopes outside the regions mutated in the B.1.351 and B.1.1.7 variants were reportedly recognized by nearly half of the unique spike-specific TCRs. After two AZD1222 doses, both the breadth and the depth of spike-specific TCRs were significantly higher than at day 0 and than in MenACWY recipients. Conclusions about previously exposed vaccinees are limited because only a handful of AZD1222 recipients were SARS-CoV-2 seropositive at baseline. The 56-69-year group was small, and its depth increase did not reach significance, likely because of low power. Participants were mostly white British and included more females than males, and it was suggested by the authors that clonal diversity may have been underestimated. Because no day 14 peak-response samples were available, repertoires were characterized only after the peak T cell response.

Remarks on this clone: Its antigen has not been determined. No base qualities exist here, and no much larger clone lies one base off it.

This specimen's time point label, interpreted: baseline before first vaccination. Vaccinee samples came from UK trials COV001 and COV002, including a single-blind randomized controlled phase 2/3 trial of AZD1222 (ChAdOx1 nCoV-19) in healthy adults. Trial participant PBMC samples were collected at day 0 and day 28 after the second dose for TCRbeta chain sequencing. The CDR3 regions of human TCRbeta chains were subjected to immunosequencing. In the source study's methods: Repertoire TCRs were matched against a reference library of SARS-CoV-2-specific TCRs generated with the MIRA antigen-specificity platform. Breadth was defined as the fraction of unique TCRs that were SARS-CoV-2-associated. Depth was defined as the fraction of total T cells that were SARS-CoV-2-associated. Using the MIRA data, each spike-specific TCR was assigned both to the spike region to which the TCR was reactive and to a CD4 or CD8 class. Log10-transformed breadth and depth values were compared by one-way ANOVA with Sidak's multiple comparisons tests. Sourced from immuneACCESS, this table was stored by TCRdb with only in-frame sequences that have V and J called. A share of the clones is absent; for the studies checked, an unresolved V gene accounts for under half, and the remainder has no known explanation. The DNA gave D and trimming, while V, J and clone size come from that table. In this sample the table shows about 150,000 clones, more than 75% of which occur a single time. Jointly, the top ten make up approximately 5.3% of the sample.

Between the V and J ends, shortened by 10 bases and 1 base respectively, the junction contains 18 bases. Including cysteine and phenylalanine, the CDR3 has 15 amino acids. Solely the CDR3 DNA is kept, with 45 bases framed from the first base. The germline V gene (reference sequence) sets CDR1 to MNHEY and CDR2 to SMNVEV. The rearrangement combines TRBV27 with TRBJ2-3, with TRBD2 tentatively as D gene (7 bases match). The sequencing used peripheral blood, collected on day 0 of AZD1222 vaccination. This sequence originates from an adult in good health. The nucleotide sequence is given as TGTGCCACCTGGGGGCGGGAGACCGGCACAGATACGCAGTATTTT. The translation is CATWGRETGTDTQYF.